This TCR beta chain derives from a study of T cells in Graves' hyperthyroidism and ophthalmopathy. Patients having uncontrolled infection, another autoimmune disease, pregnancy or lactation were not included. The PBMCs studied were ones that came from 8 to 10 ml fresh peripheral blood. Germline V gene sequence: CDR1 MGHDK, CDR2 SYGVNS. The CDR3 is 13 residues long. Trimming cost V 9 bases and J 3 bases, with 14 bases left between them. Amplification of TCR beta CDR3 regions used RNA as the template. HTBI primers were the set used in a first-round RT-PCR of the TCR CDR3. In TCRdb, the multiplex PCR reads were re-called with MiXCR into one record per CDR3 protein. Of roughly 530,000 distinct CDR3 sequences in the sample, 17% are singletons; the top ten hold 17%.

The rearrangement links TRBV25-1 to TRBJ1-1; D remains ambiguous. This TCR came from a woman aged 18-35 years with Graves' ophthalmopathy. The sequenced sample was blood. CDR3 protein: CASTWAGDTEAFF. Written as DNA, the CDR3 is TGTGCCAGTACCTGGGCAGGAGACACTGAAGCTTTCTTT.